These 21 T cell receptor beta chains originate from one sample sequenced in a study of cytomegalovirus exposure and HLA in healthy donors. PCR used 60 Vbeta primers and 13 Jbeta primers. Libraries were prepared by immunoSEQ multiplex PCR; TCRdb keeps only in-frame clonotypes and omits some of them. This sample has a few hundred thousand clones, with roughly 90% found just once. Sequenced input: PBMCs. These receptors were taken from a woman aged 18-29 years in good health and CMV-seronegative.

This clone has more than one count but fewer than ten. The chain uses TRBV11-2 and TRBJ2-7; D call uncertain. With 0 bases removed from V and 0 bases from J, the gap between germline ends came to 6 bases. Germline assignment: CDR1 SGHAT and CDR2 FQNNGV. The CDR3 is made up of 14 amino acids. The CDR3 nucleotides read TGTGCCAGCAGCTTAGACCTAAACTCCTACGAGCAGTACTTC. Its protein product is CASSLDLNSYEQYF.

This clone was found once. This chain joins TRBV7-9 and TRBJ2-3; 11 positions match TRBD1. With V trimmed by 6 bases and J by 0 bases, 8 bases remained unmatched. CDR3 length: 17 amino acids. Germline assignment: CDR1 SEHNR and CDR2 FQNEAQ (reference sequence). The CDR3 protein is CASSPDRGLPSTDTQYF. CDR3 coding DNA: TGTGCCAGCAGTCCGGACAGGGGGCTTCCTAGCACAGATACGCAGTATTTT.

The chain couples TRBV6-5 to TRBJ1-1, with a weak D call TRBD1 (6 bases). Germline V gives CDR1 MNHEY, CDR2 SVGAGI. The CDR3 has 15 residues. Between the trimmed V and J ends, which lost 8 bases and 0 bases, there was a span of 16 bases. The CDR3 nucleotides are TGTGCCAGCGCTTGGGGGGGGGCTTTGAACACTGAAGCTTTCTTT. Its protein is CASAWGGALNTEAFF.

The gene calls are TRBV25-1 and TRBJ2-7; TRBD2 aligns across 15 bases. J gave up 6 bases and V 4 bases, and 7 bases lay outside the gene matches. The germline CDR1 and CDR2 sequences are MGHDK and SYGVNS. This CDR3 is 16 amino acids long. CDR3 protein: CASSGGGLAGGLEQYF. The DNA for the CDR3 is TGTGCCAGCAGTGGAGGAGGACTAGCGGGGGGGCTCGAGCAGTACTTC.

J is TRBJ2-4 and V is TRBV2; D is perhaps TRBD2 (6 bases). The V gene's germline CDR1 is SNHLY and CDR2 FYNNEI. Trimming pared 4 bases from V and 0 bases from J, leaving 10 bases between. This CDR3 spans 15 amino acids. The CDR3 DNA follows: TGTGCCAGCAGTGGCGGGATACTAGCCAAAAACATTCAGTACTTC. This codes for CASSGGILAKNIQYF.

This clone was detected once. The chain joins TRBV7-9 to TRBJ2-5; TRBD1 agrees at 11 bases. The trim removed 1 base at V and 4 bases at J, leaving 2 bases unmatched. CDR1 is SEHNR, CDR2 FQNEAQ, per germline (reference sequence). This CDR3 has 15 amino acids. CDR3 amino acids: CASSLGDRGSETQYF. CDR3 DNA: TGTGCCAGCAGCTTAGGGGACAGGGGGTCAGAGACCCAGTACTTC.

The gene calls are TRBV21-1 and TRBJ1-1. TRBV21-1 is listed as a pseudogene. This CDR3 is built from 17 residues. The CDR3 bases are TGTGCCAGCAGCAAAGCCCAGTTGTGCGGGTCGAACACTGAAGCTTTCTTT. This sequence encodes CASSKAQLCGSNTEAFF.

The V call is TRBV5-4, the J call TRBJ1-2; maybe TRBD1 (5 bases). CDR1 and CDR2 from the germline V gene are SGHNT and YYREEE (reference sequence). The ends were cut back, 0 bases at V and 4 bases at J, with 16 bases in the middle. The CDR3 consists of 16 residues. DNA of the CDR3: TGTGCCAGCAGCTTGGCCAGGCAGGGAACCTTCTATGGCTACACCTTC. It is translated as CASSLARQGTFYGYTF.

As DNA, the CDR3 is TGTGCCAGCAGCCTCGGACTAGCGGGGTTGGGCGGGGAGCTGTTTTTT. The encoded protein is CASSLGLAGLGGELFF. The V and J genes are TRBV5-4 and TRBJ2-2; 12 nucleotides align to TRBD2. The trim removed 4 bases at V and 7 bases at J, leaving 8 bases unmatched. The CDR3 length is 16 residues. CDR1 SGHNT and CDR2 YYREEE come from the germline V gene (reference sequence).

The chain recombines TRBV30 with TRBJ2-5; TRBD1 might be the D (5 bases). Trimming took off 1 base at V and 11 bases at J, with 14 bases between the two ends. The CDR3 runs to 12 residues. Germline loops: CDR1 GTSNPN, CDR2 SVGIG (reference sequence). For the CDR3, the DNA is TGTGCCTGGAGTGCCTGGGGCCAGGAGCAGTACTTC. Protein sequence: CAWSAWGQEQYF.

V gene TRBV30 combines with J gene TRBJ1-4; 7 nucleotides match TRBD1. This CDR3 has 13 residues. V lost 4 bases, J lost 4 bases, and 3 bases stayed unmatched. Germline CDR1 reads GTSNPN; CDR2 reads SVGIG (reference sequence). Here the CDR3 reads CAWNAGGNEKLFF. The CDR3 DNA reads as TGTGCCTGGAATGCAGGGGGTAATGAAAAACTGTTTTTT.

The chain couples TRBV10-3 to TRBJ1-1, with 10 bases identical to TRBD1. Germline V gene sequence: CDR1 ENHRY, CDR2 SYGVKD. The CDR3 loop spans 18 amino acids. Trimming at V came to 0 bases and at J to 0 bases, leaving 7 bases not matched to a gene. In DNA, the CDR3 is TGTGCCATCAGTGAGTCGGCCGACAGGGGGCTCGTGAACACTGAAGCTTTCTTT. It translates to CAISESADRGLVNTEAFF.

The V and J genes are TRBV27 and TRBJ2-7; 16 nucleotides match TRBD2. J lost 12 bases, V lost 4 bases, and 12 bases had no gene match. This CDR3 comprises 16 residues. CDR1 MNHEY and CDR2 SMNVEV come from the germline V gene (reference sequence). CDR3 in DNA: TGTGCCAGCAGTTACGGGACTAGCGGGGGGGTCCTACGATTGTACTTC. Amino acids: CASSYGTSGGVLRLYF.

This chain links TRBV6-6 with TRBJ2-7, with 8 bases lining up with TRBD1. The CDR3 runs 13 residues. The ends lost 11 bases at V and 3 bases at J; junction bases unmatched: 9. The germline gives CDR1 MNHNY, CDR2 SVGAGI (reference sequence). CDR3 DNA sequence: TGTGCCGGGCGAGGGACAGGACACTACGAGCAGTACTTC. Residues: CAGRGTGHYEQYF.

This clone was counted a single time. V and J are TRBV6-1 and TRBJ2-1, with D unclear. Trimming left V 7 bases short and J 0 bases short, with 7 bases between. CDR3 length: 13 amino acids. Per the germline V gene, CDR1 is MNHNS and CDR2 is SASEGT. CDR3 in DNA: TGTGCCAGCACGAGCTACTCCTACAATGAGCAGTTCTTC. It specifies CASTSYSYNEQFF.

The chain combines TRBV6-5 with TRBJ1-1, with a weak D call TRBD1 (5 bases). This CDR3 has 15 amino acids. The germline gives CDR1 MNHEY, CDR2 SVGAGI. Trimming took off 0 bases at V and 3 bases at J, with 11 bases between the two ends. In DNA form, the CDR3 reads TGTGCCAGCAGTTACTCGGGCAGGGTTTACACTGAAGCTTTCTTT. As protein: CASSYSGRVYTEAFF.

About this clone: Other DNA sequences within the sample encode an identical CDR3. The rearrangement uses TRBV6-1 and TRBJ1-1, with TRBD1 matching 8 bases. Trimming cost V 6 bases and J 2 bases; bases outside gene matches: 5. This CDR3 is 14 amino acids long. Germline assignment: CDR1 MNHNS and CDR2 SASEGT. CDR3 residues: CASSDRGSNTEAFF. CDR3 sequence (DNA): TGTGCCAGCAGCGACAGGGGAAGTAACACTGAAGCTTTCTTT.

The rearrangement uses TRBV4-2 and TRBJ2-3; no definite D call. CDR3 size: 13 residues. Germline loops: CDR1 LGHNA, CDR2 YNFKEQ. V was clipped by 3 bases and J by 4 bases, with 8 bases between them. CDR3 in amino acids: CASSQARADTQYF. The CDR3 bases are TGTGCCAGCAGCCAGGCTAGAGCAGATACGCAGTATTTT.

This rearrangement joins TRBV9 to TRBJ2-3; D possibly corresponds to TRBD2 (6 bases). Germline V gives CDR1 SGDLS, CDR2 YYNGEE. There are 17 residues in the CDR3. V was clipped by 0 bases and J by 1 base, with 15 bases between them. The CDR3 nucleotides are TGTGCCAGCAGCGTAGAGGATTGGGGCGGGGGCACAGATACGCAGTATTTT. Protein sequence: CASSVEDWGGGTDTQYF.

The V call is TRBV2, the J call TRBJ1-4, with TRBD1 matching over 7 bases. Looked up from germline, CDR1 is SNHLY and CDR2 is FYNNEI. This CDR3 comprises 11 residues. J was trimmed by 6 bases and V by 8 bases; bases with no gene match: 0. The CDR3 bases are TGTGCCAGCGGACAGGATGAAAAACTGTTTTTT. Its translation: CASGQDEKLFF.

The rearrangement joins TRBV11-2 to TRBJ2-1, with TRBD1 identical over 9 bases. CDR3 size: 18 residues. Per the germline V gene, CDR1 is SGHAT and CDR2 is FQNNGV. The trim removed 7 bases at V and 1 base at J, leaving 14 bases unmatched. CDR3 residues: CASIPGQGTPTSYNEQFF. In DNA form, the CDR3 reads TGTGCCAGCATCCCGGGACAGGGAACCCCTACATCCTACAATGAGCAGTTCTTC. Based on the CDR3 plus reference TRBV11-2 and TRBJ2-1, the full variable domain is EAGVAQSPRYKIIEKRQSVAFWCNPISGHATLYWYQQILGQGPKLLIQFQNNGVVDDSQLPKDRFSAERLKGVDSTLKIQPAKLEDSAVYLCASIPGQGTPTSYNEQFFGPGTRLTVL.